This T cell receptor (beta chain) was retrieved from a study of blood T cell repertoires in COVID-19. Study-wide context: From T cells, B-cell-depleted T cells, or PBMCs came the material, which was cDNA or gDNA.

V dropped 5 bases and J dropped 7; count of bases not matched to a gene: 15. CDR3 size: 17 residues. Germline V gene data show CDR1 as LGHDT and CDR2 as YNNKEL (reference sequence). In the source study's methods: Quantification of nucleated cells was approximated via reference gene primer amplification. The repertoire was sequenced with immunoSEQ multiplex PCR; TCRdb's copy has only in-frame clones and lacks some. V, J and clone size derive from that table, while D and trimming were established from the DNA sequence. Of roughly 80,000 clones listed, about 80% are singletons. The chain carries TRBV3-1 (or the pseudogene TRBV3-2) and TRBJ2-1; TRBD1 agrees at 9 bases. Specimen: peripheral blood. The clonotype originates from a man older than 75 with acute or convalescent COVID-19. The CDR3 reads CASSTWGAGQGRNEQFF. The CDR3 DNA follows: TGTGCCAGCAGCACCTGGGGGGCGGGACAGGGTCGAAATGAGCAGTTCTTC.